This TCR beta chain is drawn from a study of blood T cells in healthy people across ages. In regard to this clonotype: Its antigen remains unknown.

Those donating, healthy Caucasian individuals from Russia, were aged roughly 6 to 100. The V end was cut by 4 bases, the J end by 2 bases, with 19 bases between. Germline CDR1 SGHRS, CDR2 YFSETQ. The CDR3 sequence is 16 residues long. Broader study findings: Among T cells, TCR beta diversity per million cells dropped roughly linearly as age rose.

The authors ran a second PCR of roughly 6 to 12 cycles using a sample-barcoded 5' primer and a J-beta primer mix. Using its own MiXCR run on the 5' RACE reads, TCRdb lists one record per CDR3 protein. The sample holds 1.8 million or so distinct CDR3 sequences, about two fifths seen once. The TCR sequence derives from a human donor in good health. The rearrangement uses TRBV5-1 and TRBJ2-7, with D perhaps TRBD1 (8 bases). The sample was blood. The CDR3, as DNA: TGCGCCAGCAGCACTGGGAGGGGACAGGTCCCCTACGAGCAGTACTTC. Its protein product is CASSTGRGQVPYEQYF.